This is a list of T cell receptor beta chains from one sample in a study of Ad26.COV2.S vaccination and SARS-CoV-2 variants. Profiling relied on immunoSEQ multiplex PCR, and the TCRdb table lists in-frame clones only, not all of them. The sample has some 270,000 clones, around 85% seen once. The sample consisted of peripheral blood, taken in a trial of Ad26.COV2.S vaccine versus placebo. Receptors were obtained from a person aged 18-65 years who received the Ad26.COV2.S COVID-19 vaccine or a placebo. The CDR3 runs from the conserved cysteine through the conserved F or W. A D gene is named only where the DNA matches it firmly. Not every row has a clone size; where given, it reads once, few, many or a size class.

CDR3aa: CASSLSKQPQHF
CDR3nt: TGTGCCAGCAGTTTAAGCAAACAGCCCCAGCATTTT
d_gene: NA
j_gene: TRBJ1-5
v_gene: TRBV12-3/TRBV12-4
abundance: many

CDR3aa: CANPFIGRGELGLNTIYF
CDR3nt: TGTGCCAATCCCTTCATAGGCCGAGGAGAATTAGGATTAAACACCATATATTTT
d_gene: NA
j_gene: TRBJ1-3
v_gene: TRBV6-4
abundance: once

CDR3aa: CASSIPGTGANYGYTF
CDR3nt: TGTGCCAGTAGTATACCCGGGACTGGAGCTAACTATGGCTACACCTTC
d_gene: NA
j_gene: TRBJ1-2
v_gene: TRBV19
abundance: NA

CDR3aa: CASSFNRGTVSYEQYF
CDR3nt: TGTGCCAGCAGTTTCAACCGGGGCACAGTATCCTACGAGCAGTACTTC
d_gene: NA
j_gene: TRBJ2-7
v_gene: TRBV27
abundance: NA

CDR3aa: CASSQGYPVNTEAFF
CDR3nt: TGCGCCAGCAGCCAAGGTTACCCAGTGAACACTGAAGCTTTCTTT
d_gene: NA
j_gene: TRBJ1-1
v_gene: TRBV4-3
abundance: once

CDR3aa: CASSLSSGASSGNTIYF
CDR3nt: TGCGCCAGCAGCTTGTCGTCCGGGGCCTCCTCTGGAAACACCATATATTTT
d_gene: NA
j_gene: TRBJ1-3
v_gene: TRBV5-1
abundance: few

CDR3aa: CATSDTDRGAYGYTF
CDR3nt: TGTGCCACCAGTGATACCGACAGAGGAGCCTATGGCTACACCTTC
d_gene: NA
j_gene: TRBJ1-2
v_gene: TRBV24-1
abundance: NA

CDR3aa: CASRLGQPGEQYF
CDR3nt: TGTGCCAGCAGACTAGGACAGCCGGGGGAGCAGTACTTC
d_gene: NA
j_gene: TRBJ2-7
v_gene: TRBV2
abundance: NA

CDR3aa: CASSFQPPGTGVGYTF
CDR3nt: TGCGCCAGCAGCTTCCAACCCCCCGGGACAGGGGTTGGCTACACCTTC
d_gene: TRBD1
j_gene: TRBJ1-2
v_gene: TRBV5-1
abundance: NA

CDR3aa: CASSLDQETQYF
CDR3nt: TGTGCCAGCAGTTTAGATCAAGAGACCCAGTACTTC
d_gene: NA
j_gene: TRBJ2-5
v_gene: TRBV6-5
abundance: NA

CDR3aa: CASSQDMTVDQPQHF
CDR3nt: TGTGCCAGCAGCCAAGATATGACAGTAGATCAGCCCCAGCATTTT
d_gene: NA
j_gene: TRBJ1-5
v_gene: TRBV4-2
abundance: NA

CDR3aa: CATSRWGYEQYF
CDR3nt: TGTGCCACCAGCCGCTGGGGGTACGAGCAGTACTTC
d_gene: NA
j_gene: TRBJ2-7
v_gene: TRBV15
abundance: NA

CDR3aa: CAWSLAGSNTQYF
CDR3nt: TGTGCCTGGAGTCTGGCGGGATCGAATACGCAGTATTTT
d_gene: NA
j_gene: TRBJ2-3
v_gene: TRBV30
abundance: NA

CDR3aa: CASSPGDRANTEAFF
CDR3nt: TGTGCCAGCAGCCCTGGGGACAGGGCGAACACTGAAGCTTTCTTT
d_gene: TRBD1
j_gene: TRBJ1-1
v_gene: TRBV7-9
abundance: NA

CDR3aa: CASSQEAGRALTYGYTF
CDR3nt: TGTGCCAGCAGCCAAGAGGCGGGCAGGGCGTTAACCTATGGCTACACCTTC
d_gene: NA
j_gene: TRBJ1-2
v_gene: TRBV3-1/TRBV3-2
abundance: NA

CDR3aa: CASKGRAGGRDRSETQYF
CDR3nt: TGTGCCAGTAAGGGGCGGGCAGGGGGCCGCGATCGATCGGAGACCCAGTACTTC
d_gene: TRBD1
j_gene: TRBJ2-5
v_gene: TRBV19
abundance: NA

CDR3aa: CASSLERGVGTEAFF
CDR3nt: TGCGCCAGCAGCTTGGAAAGGGGAGTGGGCACTGAAGCTTTCTTT
d_gene: NA
j_gene: TRBJ1-1
v_gene: TRBV5-1
abundance: NA

CDR3aa: CASSDGQAFYGYTF
CDR3nt: TGTGCCAGCAGTGACGGCCAGGCGTTCTATGGCTACACCTTC
d_gene: NA
j_gene: TRBJ1-2
v_gene: TRBV25-1
abundance: NA

CDR3aa: CASSLGQGWYTEAFF
CDR3nt: TGTGCCAGTAGTTTAGGACAGGGGTGGTACACTGAAGCTTTCTTT
d_gene: TRBD1
j_gene: TRBJ1-1
v_gene: TRBV19
abundance: NA

CDR3aa: CASSFGTGYGYTF
CDR3nt: TGTGCCAGCAGCTTTGGGACTGGGTATGGCTACACCTTC
d_gene: NA
j_gene: TRBJ1-2
v_gene: TRBV28
abundance: NA

CDR3aa: CASSLTGSGNQPQHF
CDR3nt: TGTGCCAGCAGTTTGACGGGGAGTGGCAATCAGCCCCAGCATTTT
d_gene: NA
j_gene: TRBJ1-5
v_gene: TRBV6-5
abundance: NA

CDR3aa: CASVGAGGWETQYF
CDR3nt: TGCGCCAGCGTGGGAGCAGGGGGTTGGGAGACCCAGTACTTC
d_gene: TRBD1
j_gene: TRBJ2-5
v_gene: TRBV10-2
abundance: NA

CDR3aa: CASRDPAKLYF
CDR3nt: TGTGCCAGCCGAGACCCGGCCAAGTTGTACTTC
d_gene: NA
j_gene: TRBJ2-7
v_gene: TRBV25-1
abundance: NA

CDR3aa: CASTRTTGIYGYTF
CDR3nt: TGTGCCAGCACCCGTACGACAGGGATCTATGGCTACACCTTC
d_gene: TRBD1
j_gene: TRBJ1-2
v_gene: TRBV6-6
abundance: NA

CDR3aa: CAWSATRTSGTYNEQFF
CDR3nt: TGTGCCTGGAGTGCAACCCGGACTAGCGGGACCTACAATGAGCAGTTCTTC
d_gene: TRBD2
j_gene: TRBJ2-1
v_gene: TRBV30
abundance: NA

CDR3aa: CASSQTPGQGTATNEKLFF
CDR3nt: TGTGCCAGCAGCCAAACTCCGGGACAGGGAACTGCAACTAATGAAAAACTGTTTTTT
d_gene: TRBD1
j_gene: TRBJ1-4
v_gene: TRBV3-1/TRBV3-2
abundance: NA

CDR3aa: CASSQNREAAAFF
CDR3nt: TGTGCCAGCAGCCAAAACAGGGAGGCGGCAGCTTTCTTT
d_gene: NA
j_gene: TRBJ1-1
v_gene: TRBV11-2
abundance: NA

CDR3aa: CASSYSGLSEKLFF
CDR3nt: TGTGCCAGCAGTTACTCTGGTCTCAGTGAAAAACTGTTTTTT
d_gene: NA
j_gene: TRBJ1-4
v_gene: TRBV6-6
abundance: NA

CDR3aa: CASNTRHTGELFF
CDR3nt: TGTGCCAGCAACACCAGACACACCGGGGAGCTGTTTTTT
d_gene: NA
j_gene: TRBJ2-2
v_gene: TRBV2
abundance: NA

CDR3aa: CAWSVMPGVAPQHF
CDR3nt: TGTGCCTGGAGTGTAATGCCCGGGGTGGCGCCCCAGCATTTT
d_gene: NA
j_gene: TRBJ1-5
v_gene: TRBV30
abundance: NA

CDR3aa: CASSPQGNVKGYTF
CDR3nt: TGTGCCAGCAGTCCACAGGGGAATGTGAAAGGCTACACCTTC
d_gene: TRBD1
j_gene: TRBJ1-2
v_gene: TRBV6-2/TRBV6-3
abundance: once

CDR3aa: CASSYSGSKNEQFF
CDR3nt: TGTGCCAGCAGTTACAGCGGGAGTAAGAATGAGCAGTTCTTC
d_gene: TRBD2
j_gene: TRBJ2-1
v_gene: TRBV6-2/TRBV6-3
abundance: NA

CDR3aa: CASSPGPVRGYTF
CDR3nt: TGCGCCAGCAGCCCTGGGCCGGTCAGGGGCTACACCTTC
d_gene: NA
j_gene: TRBJ1-2
v_gene: TRBV5-1
abundance: NA

CDR3aa: CASSLEGLGNTIYF
CDR3nt: TGTGCCAGCAGCTTGGAAGGGCTCGGAAACACCATATATTTT
d_gene: NA
j_gene: TRBJ1-3
v_gene: TRBV5-4
abundance: many

CDR3aa: CASSYTPGNNSPLHF
CDR3nt: TGTGCCAGCAGTTACACCCCGGGCAATAATTCACCCCTCCACTTT
d_gene: NA
j_gene: TRBJ1-6
v_gene: TRBV6-5
abundance: few

CDR3aa: CASSLVRQKGAFF
CDR3nt: TGTGCCAGCAGCTTAGTACGACAGAAGGGAGCTTTCTTT
d_gene: NA
j_gene: TRBJ1-1
v_gene: TRBV7-2
abundance: few

CDR3aa: CASSLGRRSEQYF
CDR3nt: TGTGCCAGCAGCTTAGGACGTCGCTCCGAGCAGTACTTC
d_gene: NA
j_gene: TRBJ2-7
v_gene: TRBV11-2
abundance: once